This T cell receptor (beta chain) is from a study of shared clonotypes between healthy human individuals. Those who donated were healthy HIV-negative adults, with no recent acute infections or vaccinations reported. A note on this clone: Other DNA sequences in this specimen translate into the identical CDR3.

Sequenced by immunoSEQ multiplex PCR; TCRdb stores in-frame clones only, minus some. The data contain over a million clones, 95% to 97% of them singletons. Trimming removed 6 bases at V and 0 bases at J, with 6 bases between. Germline values: CDR1 MDHEN, CDR2 SYDVKM. The CDR3 runs 12 residues. The clonotype comes from a man between 25 and 39 years old in good health. Sequences were obtained from naive CD4+ T cells sorted from blood. Specified subset: CD45RA+ positively selected. V usage is TRBV28 and J usage is TRBJ2-7; D is unclear. CDR3 sequence: CASSLPSYEQYF. CDR3 in DNA: TGTGCCAGCAGCCTTCCCTCCTACGAGCAGTACTTC.